This is a list of T cell receptor beta chains from one sample in a study of T cells in localized non-small cell lung cancer. The assay was immunoSEQ multiplex PCR, and TCRdb's table has in-frame clones only and misses some. The table shows 30,000 to 45,000 clones, with roughly 89% occurring only once. The sample was peripheral blood, taken before any cancer treatment. These receptors originate from a woman aged 35 to 69 with stage I lung adenocarcinoma. CDR3s include the opening cysteine and the closing phenylalanine or tryptophan. A D gene is named only where the DNA matches it firmly. For some rows the clone size is stated as once, few or many, or as a class when expanded; others skip it.

size	V	D	J	DNA	CDR3
few	TRBV2	TRBD1	TRBJ2-6	TGTGCCAGCAGTGCGGGACAGGGTGACCCCTCTGGGGCCAACGTCCTGACTTTC	CASSAGQGDPSGANVLTF
once	TRBV2	TRBD1	TRBJ1-1	TGTGCCAGCAGTATACGGACAGGGAACACTGAAGCTTTCTTT	CASSIRTGNTEAFF
NA	TRBV5-6	NA	TRBJ2-7	TGTGCCAGCAGCTTGCCGACAAGCTCCGAGCAGTACTTC	CASSLPTSSEQYF
once	TRBV4-1	NA	TRBJ2-3	TGCGCCAGCAGCCAAGTATTCGCGGTAGATACGCAGTATTTT	CASSQVFAVDTQYF
once	TRBV7-8	NA	TRBJ1-1	TGTGCCAGCAGCTTAAAGTACACTGAAGCTTTCTTT	CASSLKYTEAFF
once	TRBV5-1	NA	TRBJ1-1	TGCGCCAGCAGCATACTGGGGGGGACTGAAGCTTTCTTT	CASSILGGTEAFF
NA	TRBV18	TRBD1	TRBJ2-5	TGTGCCAGCTCGCGCGGGACAGGGCAAAAAGAGACCCAGTACTTC	CASSRGTGQKETQYF
NA	TRBV5-1	NA	TRBJ2-3	TGCGCCAGCAGCCGACTAGGCACAGATACGCAGTATTTT	CASSRLGTDTQYF
NA	TRBV11-1	NA	TRBJ1-1	TGTGCCAGCAGCCGCTTACGTGGGGCCGGGGGCATGAACACTGAAGCTTTCTTT	CASSRLRGAGGMNTEAFF
NA	TRBV4-3	NA	TRBJ2-1	TGCGCCAGCAGCCAAGAAGGCCTTGAGGGTTACAATGAGCAGTTCTTC	CASSQEGLEGYNEQFF
once	TRBV11-2	NA	TRBJ2-6	TGTGCCAGCAGCCCTCACTCTGGGGCCAACGTCCTGACTTTC	CASSPHSGANVLTF
NA	TRBV29-1	NA	TRBJ1-4	TGCAGCGTCCCCTTGGGGAATGAAAAACTGTTTTTT	CSVPLGNEKLFF
NA	TRBV6-6	NA	TRBJ1-2	TGTGCCAGCAGCCACGGACAGTCTGCAACCTATGGCTACACCTTC	CASSHGQSATYGYTF
once	TRBV11-1	TRBD1	TRBJ2-1	TGTGCCAGCAGCAGAGGACAGGGGATGAATGAGCAGTTCTTC	CASSRGQGMNEQFF